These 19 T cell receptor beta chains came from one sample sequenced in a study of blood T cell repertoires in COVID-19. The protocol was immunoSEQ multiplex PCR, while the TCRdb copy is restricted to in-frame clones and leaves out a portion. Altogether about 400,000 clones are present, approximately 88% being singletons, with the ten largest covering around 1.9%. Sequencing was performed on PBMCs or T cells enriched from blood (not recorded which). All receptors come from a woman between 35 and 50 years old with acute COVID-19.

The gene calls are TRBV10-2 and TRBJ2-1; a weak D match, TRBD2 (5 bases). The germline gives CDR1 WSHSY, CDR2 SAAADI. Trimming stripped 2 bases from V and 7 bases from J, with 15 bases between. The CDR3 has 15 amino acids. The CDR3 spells CASSEPPGPGNEQFF. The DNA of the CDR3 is TGCGCCAGCAGTGAGCCGCCGGGCCCGGGGAATGAGCAGTTCTTC.

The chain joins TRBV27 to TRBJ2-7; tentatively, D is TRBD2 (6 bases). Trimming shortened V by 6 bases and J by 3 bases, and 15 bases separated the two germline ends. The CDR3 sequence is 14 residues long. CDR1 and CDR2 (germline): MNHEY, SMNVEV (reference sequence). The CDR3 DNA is TGTGCCAGCAGACCGCTAGACGGGGGCTACGAGCAGTACTTC. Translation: CASRPLDGGYEQYF.

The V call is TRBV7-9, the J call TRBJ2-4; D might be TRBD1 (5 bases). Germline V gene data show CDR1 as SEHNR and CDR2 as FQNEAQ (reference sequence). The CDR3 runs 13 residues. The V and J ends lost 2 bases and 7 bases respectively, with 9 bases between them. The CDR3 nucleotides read TGTGCCAGCAGCTTAATGCAGGGTAACATTCAGTACTTC. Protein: CASSLMQGNIQYF.

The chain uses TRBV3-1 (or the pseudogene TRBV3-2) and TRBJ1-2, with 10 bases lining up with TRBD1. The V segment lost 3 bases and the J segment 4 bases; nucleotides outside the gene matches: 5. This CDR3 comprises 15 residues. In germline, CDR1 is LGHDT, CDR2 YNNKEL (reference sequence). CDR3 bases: TGTGCCAGCAGCCAGGGACAGGGGTCGGCCTATGGCTACACCTTC. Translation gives CASSQGQGSAYGYTF.

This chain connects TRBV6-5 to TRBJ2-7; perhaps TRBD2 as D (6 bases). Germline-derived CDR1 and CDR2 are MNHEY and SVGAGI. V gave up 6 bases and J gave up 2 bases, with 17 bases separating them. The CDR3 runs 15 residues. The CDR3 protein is CASRPTGTPTYEQYF. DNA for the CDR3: TGTGCCAGCAGACCAACCGGGACTCCGACCTACGAGCAGTACTTC.

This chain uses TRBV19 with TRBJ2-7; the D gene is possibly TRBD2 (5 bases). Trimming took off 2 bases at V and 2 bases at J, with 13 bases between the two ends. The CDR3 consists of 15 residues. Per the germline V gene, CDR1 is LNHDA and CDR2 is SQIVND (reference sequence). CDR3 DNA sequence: TGTGCCAGTAGTATATTATTTCGGGGAACCTACGAGCAGTACTTC. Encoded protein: CASSILFRGTYEQYF.

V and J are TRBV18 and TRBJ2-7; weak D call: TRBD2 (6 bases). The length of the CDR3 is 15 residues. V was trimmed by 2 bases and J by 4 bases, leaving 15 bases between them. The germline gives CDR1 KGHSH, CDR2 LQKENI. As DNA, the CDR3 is TGTGCCAGCTCACCAAGGGGCCGCGCGGGGTACGAGCAGTACTTC. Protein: CASSPRGRAGYEQYF.

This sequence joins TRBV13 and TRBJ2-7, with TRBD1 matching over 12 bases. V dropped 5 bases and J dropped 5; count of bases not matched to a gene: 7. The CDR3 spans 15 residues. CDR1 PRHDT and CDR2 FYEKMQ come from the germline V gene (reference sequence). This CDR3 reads CASSPVGQGAHEQYF. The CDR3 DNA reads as TGTGCCAGCAGCCCAGTGGGACAGGGGGCCCACGAGCAGTACTTC.

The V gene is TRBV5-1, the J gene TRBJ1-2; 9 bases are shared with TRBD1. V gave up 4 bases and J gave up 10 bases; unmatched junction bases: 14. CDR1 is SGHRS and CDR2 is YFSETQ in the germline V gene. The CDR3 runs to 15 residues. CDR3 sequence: CASSPNLPGQGSYTF. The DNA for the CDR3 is TGCGCCAGCAGCCCCAATCTCCCGGGACAGGGTTCCTACACCTTC. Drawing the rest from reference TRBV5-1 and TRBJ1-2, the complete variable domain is KAGVTQTPRYLIKTRGQQVTLSCSPISGHRSVSWYQQTPGQGLQFLFEYFSETQRNKGNFPGRFSGRQFSNSRSEMNVSTLELGDSALYLCASSPNLPGQGSYTFGSGTRLTVV.

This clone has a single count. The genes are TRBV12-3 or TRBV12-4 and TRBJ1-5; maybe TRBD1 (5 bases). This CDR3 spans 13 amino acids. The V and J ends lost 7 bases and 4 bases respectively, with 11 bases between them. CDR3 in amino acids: CASTATVNQPQHF. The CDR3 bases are TGTGCCAGCACCGCGACAGTTAATCAGCCCCAGCATTTT.

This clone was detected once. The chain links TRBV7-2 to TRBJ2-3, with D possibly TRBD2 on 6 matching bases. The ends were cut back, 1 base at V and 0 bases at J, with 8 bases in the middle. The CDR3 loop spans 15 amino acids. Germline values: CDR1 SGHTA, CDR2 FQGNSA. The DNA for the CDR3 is TGTGCCAGCAGCTTAGGACTAGGTAGCACAGATACGCAGTATTTT. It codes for CASSLGLGSTDTQYF.

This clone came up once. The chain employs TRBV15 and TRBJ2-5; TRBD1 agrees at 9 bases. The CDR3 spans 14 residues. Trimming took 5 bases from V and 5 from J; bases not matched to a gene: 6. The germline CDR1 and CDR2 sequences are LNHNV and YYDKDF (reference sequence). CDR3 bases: TGTGCCACCAGCTTGGACAGGGGCGGGGAGACCCAGTACTTC. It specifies CATSLDRGGETQYF.

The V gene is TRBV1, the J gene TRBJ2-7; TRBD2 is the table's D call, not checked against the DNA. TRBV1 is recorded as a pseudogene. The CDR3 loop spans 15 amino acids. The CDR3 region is CTSSRETAGAEEQYF. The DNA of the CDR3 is TGCACCAGCAGCCGAGAGACAGCGGGGGCCGAGGAGCAGTACTTC.

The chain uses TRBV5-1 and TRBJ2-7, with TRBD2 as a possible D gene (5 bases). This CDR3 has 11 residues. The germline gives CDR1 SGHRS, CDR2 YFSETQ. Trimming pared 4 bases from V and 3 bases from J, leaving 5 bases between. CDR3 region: CASSGGYEQYF. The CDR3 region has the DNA TGCGCCAGCAGCGGAGGCTACGAGCAGTACTTC.

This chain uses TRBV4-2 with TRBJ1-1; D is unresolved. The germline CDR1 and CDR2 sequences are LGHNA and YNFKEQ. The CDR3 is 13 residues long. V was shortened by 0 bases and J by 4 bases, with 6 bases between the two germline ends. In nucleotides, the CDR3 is TGTGCCAGCAGCCAAGATTTTAGCACTGAAGCTTTCTTT. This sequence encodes CASSQDFSTEAFF.

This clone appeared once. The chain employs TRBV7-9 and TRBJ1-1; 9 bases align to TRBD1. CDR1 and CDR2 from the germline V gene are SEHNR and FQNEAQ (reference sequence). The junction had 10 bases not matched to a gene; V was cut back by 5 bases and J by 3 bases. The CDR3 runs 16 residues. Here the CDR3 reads CASSHRTGVEDTEAFF. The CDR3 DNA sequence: TGTGCCAGCAGCCATAGGACAGGGGTCGAAGACACTGAAGCTTTCTTT.

In nucleotides, the CDR3 is TGTGCCAGCAGCTTTGGGCAGAACGCTTTCTTT. Its protein is CASSFGQNAFF. The J gene is TRBJ1-1, the V gene TRBV5-6; D is unresolved. CDR1 and CDR2 (germline): SGHDT, YYEEEE. This CDR3 is built from 11 residues. Trimming shortened V by 2 bases and J by 11 bases, and 10 bases separated the two germline ends. Drawing the rest from reference TRBV5-6 and TRBJ1-1, the complete variable domain is DAGVTQSPTHLIKTRGQQVTLRCSPKSGHDTVSWYQQALGQGPQFIFQYYEEEERQRGNFPDRFSGHQFPNYSSELNVNALLLGDSALYLCASSFGQNAFFGQGTRLTVV.

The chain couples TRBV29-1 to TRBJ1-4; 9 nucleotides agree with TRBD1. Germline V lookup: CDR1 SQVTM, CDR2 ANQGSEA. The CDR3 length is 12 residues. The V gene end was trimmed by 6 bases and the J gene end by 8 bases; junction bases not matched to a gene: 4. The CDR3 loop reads CSVFGQGEKLFF. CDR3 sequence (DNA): TGCAGCGTATTCGGACAGGGGGAAAAACTGTTTTTT.

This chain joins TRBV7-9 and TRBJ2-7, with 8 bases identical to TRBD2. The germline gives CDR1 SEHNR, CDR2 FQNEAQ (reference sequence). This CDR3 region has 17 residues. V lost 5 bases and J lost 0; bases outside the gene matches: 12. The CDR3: CASSPPLERGSSYEQYF. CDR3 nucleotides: TGTGCCAGCAGCCCCCCTTTGGAGCGGGGGAGCTCCTACGAGCAGTACTTC. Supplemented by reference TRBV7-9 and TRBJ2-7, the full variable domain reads DTGVSQNPRHKITKRGQNVTFRCDPISEHNRLYWYRQTLGQGPEFLTYFQNEAQLEKSRLLSDRFSAERPKGSFSTLEIQRTEQGDSAMYLCASSPPLERGSSYEQYFGPGTRLTVT.